This is a list of T cell receptor beta chains from one sample in a study of cytomegalovirus exposure and HLA in healthy donors. TCRdb keeps only in-frame clones here, not all; method: immunoSEQ multiplex PCR. The data hold around 200,000 clones, with over 70% observed a single time. The sequenced material came from PBMCs. These receptors were taken from a male donor in good health and CMV-seronegative. The conserved cysteine and the conserved F or W are not part of the CDR3 here.

v_gene: TRBV6-5; CDR3aa: ASSPGSGYT
v_gene: TRBV5-6; CDR3aa: ASSLVQGEAF
v_gene: TRBV7-2; CDR3aa: ASSTGDRPRDGYT
v_gene: TRBV27; CDR3aa: ASSLKQRRTDTQY
v_gene: TRBV19; CDR3aa: ASSAQGANYGYT
v_gene: TRBV27; CDR3aa: ASSSSRGSTTGELF
v_gene: TRBV5-1; CDR3aa: ASSLQGFGNTIY
v_gene: TRBV5-4; CDR3aa: ASSYGISGSMKAAGELF
v_gene: TRBV6-1; CDR3aa: ASRATGNLNTEAF
v_gene: TRBV29-1; CDR3aa: SVNRQGSSTDTQY
v_gene: TRBV9; CDR3aa: ASSSQDRSQD
v_gene: TRBV11-3; CDR3aa: ASSLGGRVYNEQF
v_gene: TRBV5-1; CDR3aa: ASSGASGQGSTEAF
v_gene: TRBV10-3; CDR3aa: ASTGNSEGQPQH
v_gene: TRBV5-1; CDR3aa: ASSSGSLADYHSGANVLT
v_gene: TRBV5-8; CDR3aa: ASSLAGDRPQH
v_gene: TRBV10-3; CDR3aa: AISGTGVSGNTIY
v_gene: TRBV7-6; CDR3aa: ASSSQPAGAHTQY
v_gene: TRBV5-1; CDR3aa: ASSLQGARGSTEAF
v_gene: TRBV5-1; CDR3aa: ASSGTGVLRSGDTQY
v_gene: TRBV18; CDR3aa: ASSPTGTSGTDTQY
v_gene: TRBV27; CDR3aa: ASSYGTGDGYT
v_gene: TRBV19; CDR3aa: ASSMGLQETQY
v_gene: TRBV29-1; CDR3aa: SVDAGQAGETQY
v_gene: TRBV6-6; CDR3aa: ASSPGRDTRQETQY
v_gene: TRBV6-1; CDR3aa: ASSRQGSYQPQH
v_gene: TRBV19; CDR3aa: ASNPVNQPQH
v_gene: TRBV5-1; CDR3aa: ASSPRLAGGGNEQF
v_gene: TRBV7-3; CDR3aa: ASSPGVAYNEQF
v_gene: TRBV5-6; CDR3aa: ASSAGPNYGYT
v_gene: TRBV4-3; CDR3aa: ASSRSTASNQPQH
v_gene: TRBV5-1; CDR3aa: ASSLQGLRNNEQF
v_gene: TRBV15; CDR3aa: ATSRDLGVNRDNEQF
v_gene: TRBV25-1; CDR3aa: ASSEPSGGVETQY
v_gene: TRBV6-5; CDR3aa: ASRPRANEKLF
v_gene: TRBV28; CDR3aa: ASTRNEKLF
v_gene: TRBV6-1; CDR3aa: ACWWGEGPNEQF
v_gene: TRBV30; CDR3aa: ACKLRTLRGAGNTIY